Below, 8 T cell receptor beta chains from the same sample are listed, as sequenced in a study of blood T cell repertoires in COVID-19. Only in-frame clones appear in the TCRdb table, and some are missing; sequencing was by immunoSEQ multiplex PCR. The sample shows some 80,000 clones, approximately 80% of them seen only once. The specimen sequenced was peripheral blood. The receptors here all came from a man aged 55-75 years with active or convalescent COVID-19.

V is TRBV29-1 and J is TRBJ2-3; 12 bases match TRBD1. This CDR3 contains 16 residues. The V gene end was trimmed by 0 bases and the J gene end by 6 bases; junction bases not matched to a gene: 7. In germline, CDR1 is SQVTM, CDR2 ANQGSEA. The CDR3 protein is CSVEDQGQGAWDTQYF. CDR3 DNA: TGCAGCGTTGAAGATCAGGGACAGGGGGCTTGGGATACGCAGTATTTT.

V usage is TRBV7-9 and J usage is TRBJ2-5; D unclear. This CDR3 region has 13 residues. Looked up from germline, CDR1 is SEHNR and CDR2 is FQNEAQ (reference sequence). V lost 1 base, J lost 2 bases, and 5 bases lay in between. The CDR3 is CASSLDIQETQYF. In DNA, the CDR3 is TGTGCCAGCAGCTTAGACATACAAGAGACCCAGTACTTC.

CDR3: CASSPDSNYGYTF. CDR3 nucleotides: TGTGCCAGCAGCCCAGACAGTAACTATGGCTACACCTTC. The chain couples TRBV5-4 to TRBJ1-2; a weak D match, TRBD1 (5 bases). V was cut by 4 bases and J by 1 base, with 8 bases left in between. The CDR3 loop spans 13 amino acids. CDR1 SGHNT and CDR2 YYREEE come from the germline V gene (reference sequence).

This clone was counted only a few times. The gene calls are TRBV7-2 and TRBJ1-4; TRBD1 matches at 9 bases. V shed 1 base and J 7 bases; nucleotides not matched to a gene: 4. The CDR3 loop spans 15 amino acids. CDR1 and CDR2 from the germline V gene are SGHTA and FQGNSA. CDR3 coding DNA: TGTGCCAGCAGCTTAGAGGACAGGGGCGCTGAAAAACTGTTTTTT. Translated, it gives CASSLEDRGAEKLFF. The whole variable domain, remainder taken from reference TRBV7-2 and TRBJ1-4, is GAGVSQSPSNKVTEKGKDVELRCDPISGHTALYWYRQSLGQGLEFLIYFQGNSAPDKSGLPSDRFSAERTGGSVSTLTIQRTQQEDSAVYLCASSLEDRGAEKLFFGSGTQLSVL.

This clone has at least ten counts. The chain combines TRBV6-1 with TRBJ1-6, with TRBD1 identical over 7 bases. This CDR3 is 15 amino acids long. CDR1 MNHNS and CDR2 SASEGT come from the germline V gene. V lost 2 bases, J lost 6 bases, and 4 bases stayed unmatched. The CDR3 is CASSERAGGNSPLHF. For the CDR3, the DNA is TGTGCCAGCAGTGAAAGGGCAGGGGGTAATTCACCCCTCCACTTT.

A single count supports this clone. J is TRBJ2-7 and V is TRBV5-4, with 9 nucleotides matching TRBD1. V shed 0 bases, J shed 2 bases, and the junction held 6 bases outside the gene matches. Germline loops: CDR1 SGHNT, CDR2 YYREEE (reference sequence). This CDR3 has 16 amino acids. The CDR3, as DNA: TGTGCCAGCAGCTTGGGGCGACAGGGGGTCCCCTACGAGCAGTACTTC. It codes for CASSLGRQGVPYEQYF.

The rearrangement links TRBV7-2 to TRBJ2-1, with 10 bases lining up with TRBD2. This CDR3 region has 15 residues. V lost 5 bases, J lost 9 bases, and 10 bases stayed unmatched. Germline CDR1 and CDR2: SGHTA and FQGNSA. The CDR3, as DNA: TGTGCCAGCAGCCCCCAGCGGGGGGGTCGAATTGAGCAGTTCTTC. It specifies CASSPQRGGRIEQFF.

Here the CDR3 reads CASSLGVTREAFF. The CDR3 bases are TGTGCCAGCAGTTTAGGGGTAACACGTGAAGCTTTCTTT. The chain employs TRBV6-2 or TRBV6-3 and TRBJ1-1, with D possibly matching TRBD1 (5 bases). CDR3 length: 13 residues. V lost 4 bases and J 7 bases, leaving 13 bases between the germline ends. Germline V gives CDR1 MNHEY, CDR2 SVGEGT.